Listed below are T cell receptor beta chains from one sample, sequenced in a study of Graves' ophthalmopathy and Graves' hyperthyroidism. TCRdb ran MiXCR on the multiplex PCR reads and lists one entry per CDR3 protein. This sample has hundreds of thousands of distinct CDR3 sequences; under 25% occur once, and the top ten carry under 3.5%. Material: peripheral blood. All receptors derive from a woman aged 18-35 years with stable Graves' hyperthyroidism. Both conserved end residues are part of each CDR3. Fields, in order: J gene, D gene, V gene, clone size, CDR3 protein, CDR3 DNA. The D gene is left open where the match is weak. Rows may omit the clone size; those that give it use once, few, many or a size class.

J: TRBJ2-7
D: NA
V: TRBV6-1
size: NA
CDR3: CASSEAVRSYEQYF
DNA: TGTGCCAGCAGTGAAGCGGTCCGGTCGTACGAGCAGTACTTC

J: TRBJ2-5
D: TRBD2
V: TRBV29-1
size: few
CDR3: CSVVLGGSVGETQYF
DNA: TGCAGCGTTGTGTTGGGCGGGAGCGTTGGGGAGACCCAGTACTTC

J: TRBJ2-3
D: NA
V: TRBV6-2/TRBV6-3
size: NA
CDR3: CASSYSMDGGSSTDTQYF
DNA: TGTGCCAGCAGTTACTCGATGGACGGCGGATCTAGCACAGATACGCAGTATTTT

J: TRBJ2-5
D: TRBD1
V: TRBV29-1
size: many
CDR3: CSVAGTVRFQETQYF
DNA: TGCAGCGTTGCTGGGACAGTGAGGTTTCAAGAGACCCAGTACTTC

J: TRBJ1-2
D: NA
V: TRBV28
size: many
CDR3: CASTADSLYNYGYTF
DNA: TGTGCCAGCACCGCGGACAGTCTCTATAACTATGGCTACACCTTC

J: TRBJ2-7
D: TRBD2
V: TRBV9
size: many
CDR3: CASSLLAGAISEQYF
DNA: TGTGCCAGCAGCCTCCTAGCGGGAGCCATAAGCGAGCAGTACTTC

J: TRBJ1-2
D: TRBD1
V: TRBV27
size: many
CDR3: CASSVGQSYGYTF
DNA: TGTGCCAGCAGTGTGGGACAGTCCTATGGCTACACCTTC

J: TRBJ1-1
D: NA
V: TRBV30
size: NA
CDR3: CAWRSDPFEAFF
DNA: TGTGCGTGGAGATCCGACCCTTTTGAAGCTTTCTTT

J: TRBJ1-6
D: NA
V: TRBV12-3/TRBV12-4
size: many
CDR3: CASSFSTASRSPLHF
DNA: TGTGCCAGCAGTTTCTCGACAGCCTCCCGGTCACCCCTCCACTTT

J: TRBJ2-7
D: NA
V: TRBV20-1
size: many
CDR3: CSARPQGNEQYF
DNA: TGCAGTGCTAGGCCGCAGGGGAACGAGCAGTACTTC

J: TRBJ2-7
D: NA
V: TRBV9
size: many
CDR3: CASSVDGGAVYEQYF
DNA: TGTGCCAGCAGCGTAGATGGGGGCGCGGTCTACGAGCAGTACTTC

J: TRBJ2-2
D: NA
V: TRBV28
size: many
CDR3: CASTVPTTGELFF
DNA: TGTGCCAGCACTGTCCCTACTACCGGGGAGCTGTTTTTT

J: TRBJ2-3
D: TRBD2
V: TRBV2
size: few
CDR3: CASSEGLAETDTQYF
DNA: TGTGCCAGCAGTGAGGGACTAGCGGAAACAGATACGCAGTATTTT

J: TRBJ2-5
D: NA
V: TRBV6-1
size: NA
CDR3: CASTRSETQYF
DNA: TGTGCCAGCACCAGGAGCGAGACCCAGTACTTC

J: TRBJ2-7
D: TRBD2
V: TRBV20-1
size: many
CDR3: CSAWTSGSAYEQYF
DNA: TGCAGTGCCTGGACTAGCGGGAGCGCCTACGAGCAGTACTTC

J: TRBJ2-7
D: TRBD1
V: TRBV9
size: NA
CDR3: CASSVEGAGGQGGHEQYF
DNA: TGTGCCAGCAGCGTAGAGGGCGCCGGGGGACAGGGTGGCCACGAGCAGTACTTC

J: TRBJ2-7
D: NA
V: TRBV12-3/TRBV12-4
size: many
CDR3: CASSLEWGGDNEQYF
DNA: TGTGCCAGCAGTTTAGAGTGGGGAGGAGACAACGAGCAGTACTTC

J: TRBJ2-6
D: NA
V: TRBV9
size: many
CDR3: CASSVRISGANVLTF
DNA: TGTGCCAGCAGCGTGCGGATCTCTGGGGCCAACGTCCTGACTTTC

J: TRBJ1-2
D: NA
V: TRBV12-5
size: NA
CDR3: CASGLVLATKSDGYTF
DNA: TGTGCTAGTGGTTTGGTACTAGCCACTAAAAGCGATGGCTACACCTTC

J: TRBJ2-2
D: TRBD2
V: TRBV19
size: many
CDR3: CASGPSGLATGELFF
DNA: TGTGCCAGTGGCCCCTCGGGACTAGCCACCGGGGAGCTGTTTTTT

J: TRBJ1-1
D: TRBD1
V: TRBV19
size: many
CDR3: CASSDPRTGNTEAFF
DNA: TGTGCCAGTAGTGACCCTAGGACAGGTAACACTGAAGCTTTCTTT

J: TRBJ2-7
D: NA
V: TRBV20-1
size: NA
CDR3: CSARRWGGYEQYF
DNA: TGCAGTGCTAGGAGGTGGGGCGGCTACGAGCAGTACTTC

J: TRBJ2-7
D: NA
V: TRBV25-1
size: many
CDR3: CASSTGGQGDYEQYF
DNA: TGTGCCAGCAGTACCGGGGGGCAGGGCGACTACGAGCAGTACTTC

J: TRBJ1-2
D: TRBD1
V: TRBV27
size: many
CDR3: CASSLYRTGRYGYTF
DNA: TGTGCCAGCAGTTTATATCGGACAGGGCGTTATGGCTACACCTTC

J: TRBJ2-7
D: TRBD2
V: TRBV5-1
size: many
CDR3: CASSSRLAGRSSYEQYF
DNA: TGCGCCAGCAGCTCCAGACTAGCGGGACGGAGCTCCTACGAGCAGTACTTC

J: TRBJ2-7
D: TRBD1
V: TRBV5-1
size: many
CDR3: CASSDRVSYEQYF
DNA: TGCGCCAGCAGCGACAGGGTCTCCTACGAGCAGTACTTC

J: TRBJ2-7
D: NA
V: TRBV6-1
size: many
CDR3: CASSEVGYYEQYF
DNA: TGTGCCAGCAGTGAAGTTGGATACTACGAGCAGTACTTC

J: TRBJ2-4
D: NA
V: TRBV27
size: many
CDR3: CASSFWGRGGDIQYF
DNA: TGTGCCAGCAGTTTCTGGGGTAGGGGTGGGGACATTCAGTACTTC

J: TRBJ1-2
D: NA
V: TRBV7-2
size: many
CDR3: CASSLGHGPLYGYTF
DNA: TGTGCCAGCAGCTTGGGACATGGACCTCTCTATGGCTACACCTTC

J: TRBJ1-2
D: TRBD1
V: TRBV28
size: many
CDR3: CASRVQGALNYGYTF
DNA: TGTGCCAGCAGGGTCCAGGGGGCGCTTAACTATGGCTACACCTTC

J: TRBJ1-2
D: NA
V: TRBV3-1
size: many
CDR3: CASSQDPAVHGYTF
DNA: TGTGCCAGCAGCCAAGATCCGGCAGTACATGGCTACACCTTC

J: TRBJ2-4
D: TRBD2
V: TRBV27
size: many
CDR3: CASSPTAGAKNIKYF
DNA: TGTGCCAGCAGTCCAACAGCGGGAGCCAAAAACATTAAGTACTTC

J: TRBJ2-4
D: NA
V: TRBV30
size: NA
CDR3: CAWNLGEIGKNIRYF
DNA: TGTGCCTGGAATTTGGGGGAAATCGGCAAAAACATTCGGTACTTC

J: TRBJ2-7
D: TRBD1
V: TRBV6-2/TRBV6-3
size: few
CDR3: CASSQAGTGVNEQYF
DNA: TGTGCCAGCAGCCAAGCGGGGACAGGGGTCAACGAGCAGTACTTC

J: TRBJ2-2
D: NA
V: TRBV19
size: many
CDR3: CASSMARRTGELFF
DNA: TGTGCCAGTAGTATGGCCCGGAGGACCGGGGAGCTGTTTTTT

J: TRBJ1-2
D: TRBD1
V: TRBV28
size: NA
CDR3: CASSPGQGIFYGYTF
DNA: TGTGCCAGCAGCCCGGGACAGGGTATTTTCTATGGCTACACCTTC

J: TRBJ2-4
D: NA
V: TRBV4-1
size: NA
CDR3: CASSRAPKNIQYF
DNA: TGCGCCAGCAGTAGAGCGCCCAAAAACATTCAGTACTTC

J: TRBJ1-4
D: TRBD1
V: TRBV30
size: NA
CDR3: CAWSEDRDEKLFF
DNA: TGTGCCTGGAGTGAGGACAGGGATGAAAAACTGTTTTTT

J: TRBJ1-1
D: NA
V: TRBV11-1
size: many
CDR3: CASSFGGGRDSPGEAFF
DNA: TGTGCCAGCAGCTTTGGGGGGGGGAGGGACTCCCCGGGAGAAGCTTTCTTT

J: TRBJ1-1
D: NA
V: TRBV29-1
size: many
CDR3: CSVELLAMNTEAFF
DNA: TGCAGCGTTGAGCTACTGGCGATGAACACTGAAGCTTTCTTT

J: TRBJ1-1
D: TRBD1
V: TRBV4-1
size: NA
CDR3: CASSPLGQGAGAANTEAFF
DNA: TGCGCCAGCAGTCCCCTGGGACAGGGGGCCGGGGCGGCCAACACTGAAGCTTTCTTT

J: TRBJ1-2
D: NA
V: TRBV5-8
size: many
CDR3: CASSLRGRFNYGYTF
DNA: TGTGCCAGCAGCTTAAGGGGACGGTTTAACTATGGCTACACCTTC

J: TRBJ2-7
D: NA
V: TRBV6-1
size: many
CDR3: CASSVDPYEQYF
DNA: TGTGCCAGCAGCGTCGATCCCTACGAGCAGTACTTC

J: TRBJ2-5
D: TRBD2
V: TRBV28
size: many
CDR3: CASSLRLAGVKTQYF
DNA: TGTGCCAGCAGTTTAAGGCTAGCGGGAGTGAAGACCCAGTACTTC

J: TRBJ1-5
D: NA
V: TRBV6-1
size: NA
CDR3: CASSERGGDQPQHF
DNA: TGTGCCAGCAGTGAACGGGGAGGGGATCAGCCCCAGCATTTT

J: TRBJ1-2
D: NA
V: TRBV5-1
size: many
CDR3: CASSLGERGAYGYTF
DNA: TGCGCCAGCAGCCTGGGTGAAAGGGGCGCGTATGGCTACACCTTC

J: TRBJ2-2
D: TRBD2
V: TRBV3-1
size: NA
CDR3: CASSQGSSGSLYDTGELFF
DNA: TGTGCCAGCAGCCAAGGGAGTAGCGGGAGTCTCTATGACACCGGGGAGCTGTTTTTT

J: TRBJ2-2
D: NA
V: TRBV2
size: few
CDR3: CASSARRSRTGELFF
DNA: TGTGCCAGCAGTGCTAGAAGGTCTCGGACCGGGGAGCTGTTTTTT

J: TRBJ2-5
D: TRBD2
V: TRBV4-1
size: many
CDR3: CASSQVFGLVQETQYF
DNA: TGCGCCAGCAGCCAAGTCTTTGGACTAGTCCAAGAGACCCAGTACTTC

J: TRBJ2-2
D: TRBD1
V: TRBV25-1
size: many
CDR3: CASTKEGQGAGELFF
DNA: TGTGCCAGCACCAAAGAGGGACAGGGAGCCGGGGAGCTGTTTTTT

J: TRBJ1-2
D: NA
V: TRBV24-1
size: many
CDR3: CAIWTPGGYTF
DNA: TGTGCCATCTGGACGCCGGGCGGCTACACCTTC

J: TRBJ2-5
D: TRBD2
V: TRBV25-1
size: NA
CDR3: CASSRTRTSGRPTQETQYF
DNA: TGTGCCAGCAGTAGAACTAGGACTAGCGGGAGGCCAACCCAAGAGACCCAGTACTTC

J: TRBJ2-7
D: NA
V: TRBV7-2
size: many
CDR3: CASSLGRMSSYEQYF
DNA: TGTGCCAGCAGCTTAGGCAGGATGAGCTCCTACGAGCAGTACTTC

J: TRBJ2-2
D: NA
V: TRBV19
size: many
CDR3: CASSWGIDTGELFF
DNA: TGTGCCAGTTCCTGGGGGATTGACACCGGGGAGCTGTTTTTT

J: TRBJ1-5
D: NA
V: TRBV12-3/TRBV12-4
size: once
CDR3: CASNRLGGNQPQHF
DNA: TGTGCCAGCAACCGCCTTGGTGGCAATCAGCCCCAGCATTTT

J: TRBJ1-1
D: NA
V: TRBV7-2
size: many
CDR3: CASSLTGLVAEAFF
DNA: TGTGCCAGCAGCTTAACGGGGCTGGTGGCTGAAGCTTTCTTT

J: TRBJ2-2
D: TRBD1
V: TRBV6-2/TRBV6-3
size: many
CDR3: CASRTGTAFANTGELFF
DNA: TGTGCCAGCAGAACCGGGACAGCCTTCGCGAACACCGGGGAGCTGTTTTTT

J: TRBJ1-6
D: TRBD1
V: TRBV13
size: many
CDR3: CASSQGTGGYNSPLHF
DNA: TGTGCCAGCAGCCAAGGGACAGGGGGGTATAATTCACCCCTCCACTTT

J: TRBJ1-3
D: TRBD1
V: TRBV30
size: many
CDR3: CAWSSAGGGNTIYF
DNA: TGTGCCTGGAGTTCAGCAGGGGGTGGAAACACCATATATTTT